The source of this T cell receptor (beta chain) is a study of shared clonotypes between healthy human individuals. Assay used: immunoSEQ multiplex PCR; TCRdb lists only in-frame clones, some missing. The data contain 780,000 or so clones, roughly 72% of them seen just once; the ten biggest clones take up about 1.8%. Whole-study findings and limits: How much donors shared clonotypes was expected to be affected by sequencing depth. It was only blood that was sampled, and tissue repertoires likely differ. A small donor pool kept down the genetic and exposure-history diversity that was represented. Non-shared clonotypes were found to have lower generation probabilities than the clonotypes that were shared by all four of the sorted-subset donors.

About this clone itself: No antigen is known for it.

Germline V gives CDR1 LGHNA, CDR2 YNFKEQ. The CDR3 is 15 residues long. Trimming took off 4 bases at V and 3 bases at J, with 13 bases between the two ends. The chain carries TRBV4-2 and TRBJ2-1; TRBD1 might be the D (6 bases). The TCR was taken from a woman aged 30 to 39 in good health. The specimen was memory CD4+ T cells sorted from blood. Subset given: CD45RA-negative fraction. The CDR3 DNA sequence: TGTGCCAGCAGCCCGCAGACAGGAGTCTACAATGAGCAGTTCTTC. It codes for CASSPQTGVYNEQFF.